The present T cell receptor beta chain was sequenced within a study of cytomegalovirus exposure and HLA in healthy donors (dated by TCRdb to about 2017). Some background on the complete study: An earlier analysis of about 560 of the donors reported about 300 Gb of sequence data and 100 million to 120 million unique TCR beta sequences obtained from about 179 million T cells. Among under 450 genotyped donors of the cohort, an average of approximately 240,000 unique TCR beta nucleotide sequences were sequenced per donor, 15% to 20% of them non-productive. The number of typed donors differed by locus: about 620-630 for A, B, C, DRB1 and DQB1; approximately 530 for DQA1; 606 for DPA1; and 450 to 480 for DPB1. Of the approximately 400 genotyped donors, roughly 76% were placed in the genetic ancestry cluster associated with self-reported Caucasian donors. Donor age, sex, ethnicity and CMV serostatus were compiled alongside the repertoire data. In the later analysis, no new phenotypic data were used to find candidate immune exposures; instead, reliance was placed on TCR beta sequences and their occurrence across donors. A separate validation cohort of approximately 120 different subjects was used in addition to the roughly 670-subject first cohort. An early release covering approximately 600 HLA-typed donors comprised 300 to 350 gigabases of sequencing data and tens of millions of unique TCR sequences. To decide whether each TCR beta V gene segment behaved as functional or pseudogenic, an earlier analysis of 587 of the donors relied on high-throughput TCR beta sequencing. Genome-wide SNP genotypes for about 55% of the roughly 670 donors were used in a later genetic analysis, which treated that subset as a discovery cohort. To predict cytomegalovirus infection status, the study combined high-throughput TCR immunosequencing, statistical association of individual TCRs with disease status, and machine learning. The study profiled the T cell repertoires of under 850 subjects by immunosequencing and related them to cytomegalovirus serostatus. Class I and class II HLA loci were covered by the typing at four-digit resolution. Every discovery cohort repertoire had been produced on one sequencing platform. Four to six DR-DQ haplotypes were handled as single units for association and clustering, since linkage in the cohort was strong. The study aimed to test whether signatures of past pathogen exposure could be identified by cataloging public T cell receptors. In a later analysis, previously published TCR beta repertoires from roughly 710 donors were re-analyzed and high-resolution HLA genotyping was added so that TCR occurrence patterns could be studied. Study-level results and caveats: Correlated functional status among segregating V segments might be attributable to linkage disequilibrium, but an unknown experimental factor could not be ruled out. In a later analysis, several top co-occurrence clusters were reported to appear linked to parvovirus B19, influenza, CMV and Epstein-Barr virus. A further reported finding was that TCR beta sequences accurately predicted the HLA-A and HLA-B alleles for most subjects in the first cohort. Presence/absence analyses assumed roughly uniform sequencing depth across donors, an assumption that may not hold. A later analysis found that TCR association rates varied across HLA loci, with DRB1 alleles showing the most associated TCRs and HLA-C alleles the fewest. Most TCR sequences were observed very rarely across donors, whereas some public TCRs were present in many individuals. In this cohort, only TCR beta chains were sequenced, and detectable features were limited by the absence of alpha or paired-chain data. An association between a missense DCLRE1C variant and V-gene and J-gene trimming of TCR beta chains was found in a later genetic analysis and replicated in an independent cohort. The authors suggested that the approach could potentially be generalized to other disease states and immunological phenotypes. Assigning TCR associations to individual alleles was difficult when HLA alleles, especially DR and DQ, strongly co-occurred. Because HLA typing was unavailable for some donors at each locus, only the typed subset was used in association tests. Because the 87-base-pair reads could not distinguish some IMGT-functional V segments, including TRBV6-2 and TRBV6-3, those segments were excluded. The classifier was reported to diagnose cytomegalovirus status with high specificity and sensitivity in both the original cohort and the validation cohort. According to a later genetic analysis, donors in an Asian-associated ancestry cluster had fewer N-insertions in productive TCRs than the approximately 700-donor mean. A later analysis associated about 17,000 TCR beta sequences with specific HLA alleles at a false discovery rate of 0.05. Because counts were too low, roughly 17 rarely observed V segments, including chromosome 9 orphons, were left out of the earlier analysis of some 640 of the donors. Compared with equally common non-associated chains, HLA-associated TCR beta chains in a later analysis were more clonally expanded and had lower generation probabilities. A later analysis found that most CMV-associated TCR beta chains appeared HLA-restricted, with HLA associations seemingly driven largely by CMV exposure. In the study, 150 to 200 TCR beta chains were listed as associated with cytomegalovirus. The only immune exposure information available for the cohort was CMV serostatus. A cluster of highly shared sequence variants was judged likely to represent a technical artifact of the sequencing pipeline. Broadly in line with IMGT annotations, most TCR beta V segments showed up in productive rearrangements about 87% or about 30% of the time in an earlier analysis of a few hundred of the donors. A few of the identified cytomegalovirus-associated TCR beta chains were confirmed in vitro to be specific for cytomegalovirus antigens.

This clone appeared a few times. Its target antigen remains unknown. No base qualities exist here, and no much larger clone lies one base off it. Library preparation employed the immunoSEQ multiplex PCR assay. For the multiplex PCR, a mixture combining 60 forward primers for TCR Vbeta segments and 13 reverse primers for TCR Jbeta segments was used. A multiplex PCR assay on genomic DNA amplified the CDR3 region of rearranged TCR beta genes. The amplified TCR beta libraries were sequenced on the Illumina HiSeq System as 87-base-pair reads. In the authors' own workflow: In a later analysis, tens of millions of unique TCR beta chains were counted across the approximately 670 repertoires, and around 10 million of these chains were shared by at least two donors. Raw reads were error-corrected and collapsed into unique sequences with a nearest-neighbor algorithm that merged closely related sequences to remove PCR and sequencing errors. To assign V, D and J gene segments, CDR3 sequences were aligned to IMGT reference sequences. For a sequence to be retained, a match of at least six nucleotides to both a V gene segment and a J gene segment was required. A rearrangement counted as productive if the CDR3 had no stop codons and remained in frame with V and J, and every other rearrangement counted as non-productive. Following IMGT convention, CDR3 was defined as the stretch from the second conserved V-encoded cysteine up to the conserved J-encoded phenylalanine. The earlier analysis of 450 to 750 of the donors excluded any sequence lacking an unambiguous match to a single V gene segment. An earlier analysis of a few hundred of the donors called V segments functional above 56.7% productive rearrangements and segregating when the between-donor standard deviation exceeded 5%. A statistical classification framework was developed to diagnose cytomegalovirus status using the catalog of TCR beta chain sequences. V and J gene assignment, in a later analysis, came from comparing TCR nucleotide sequences with IMGT/GENE-DB human TR gene sequences. In a later analysis, CDR3 sequences and most-parsimonious VDJ recombination scenarios were assigned using the TCRdist pipeline. In a later analysis, each TCR beta chain was defined by its CDR3 amino acid sequence together with its V-gene family, and reads lacking a unique V-gene family were excluded. As a way to deal with suspected cross-contamination and a sequencing artifact, a later analysis dropped 640 or so nucleotide sequences that were highly shared and had low generation probability. For each public chain, a later analysis derived a clonal expansion index from normalized ranks of inferred template counts within each repertoire. Generation probabilities in a later analysis came from a VDJ recombination model fitted to out-of-frame rearrangements, and those results were checked against IGoR. In a later analysis, hypergeometric tests were used to score TCR-TCR, TCR-HLA and TCR-CMV co-occurrence, with a repertoire-size bias correction applied to TCR pairs. A later analysis estimated false discovery rates by permuting HLA or CMV assignments 20 times. In a later analysis, co-occurring TCRs were grouped with DBSCAN, and TCRdist sequence similarity was added when clustering was performed within HLA-allele-positive subsets. For co-occurrence clustering, repertoires with fewer than 30,000 or more than 120,000 public chains were excluded, along with roughly 5 repertoires with anomalous nucleotide sharing. This immuneACCESS table, as held by TCRdb, lists in-frame sequences with V and J called but not all clones. Of the missing ones, under half trace to an unresolved V gene in checked studies; the others have no known cause. Clone size and the V and J calls come from that table; the DNA yielded D and trimming. Counted in this sample were some 100,000 clones; 79% of them appeared once. Jointly, the top ten make up 4.1% of the sample.

The cohort comprised 670 or so healthy bone marrow donors. At the time of sampling, all cohort members were nominally healthy, though unrecorded immune exposures were likely present. The donor was CMV seropositive and belonged to the group of over 250 seropositive cohort members. Every donor gave a peripheral blood sample, and the peripheral blood mononuclear cells from that sample were used for TCR beta sequencing. The Qiagen DNeasy Blood Extraction Kit was used to extract genomic DNA from the blood cell samples. For CDR1 and CDR2, the germline V gene lists SGHTS and YDEGEE. Measured from the cysteine to the phenylalanine, the CDR3 is 19 residues long. Of all the DNA, just the CDR3 is kept, 57 bases in frame from base 1. V is clipped by 4 bases and J by 0 bases, and the sequence between their germline boundaries is 23 bases long.

This TCR derives from a female donor in good health and CMV-seropositive. The V and J segments used are TRBV5-8 and TRBJ1-5, with no D gene named confidently. Sequences were obtained from PBMCs. The DNA sequence is as follows: TGTGCCAGCAGCCAACGTCCTTCAACGCCACTGTGTAGCAATCAGCCCCAGCATTTT. Its coded protein is CASSQRPSTPLCSNQPQHF. The reference TRBV5-8 and TRBJ1-5 proteins fill in what lies around the CDR3, so the full variable domain reads EAGVTQSPTHLIKTRGQQATLRCSPISGHTSVYWYQQALGLGLQFLLWYDEGEERNRGNFPPRFSGRQFPNYSSELNVNALELEDSALYLCASSQRPSTPLCSNQPQHFGDGTRLSIL.